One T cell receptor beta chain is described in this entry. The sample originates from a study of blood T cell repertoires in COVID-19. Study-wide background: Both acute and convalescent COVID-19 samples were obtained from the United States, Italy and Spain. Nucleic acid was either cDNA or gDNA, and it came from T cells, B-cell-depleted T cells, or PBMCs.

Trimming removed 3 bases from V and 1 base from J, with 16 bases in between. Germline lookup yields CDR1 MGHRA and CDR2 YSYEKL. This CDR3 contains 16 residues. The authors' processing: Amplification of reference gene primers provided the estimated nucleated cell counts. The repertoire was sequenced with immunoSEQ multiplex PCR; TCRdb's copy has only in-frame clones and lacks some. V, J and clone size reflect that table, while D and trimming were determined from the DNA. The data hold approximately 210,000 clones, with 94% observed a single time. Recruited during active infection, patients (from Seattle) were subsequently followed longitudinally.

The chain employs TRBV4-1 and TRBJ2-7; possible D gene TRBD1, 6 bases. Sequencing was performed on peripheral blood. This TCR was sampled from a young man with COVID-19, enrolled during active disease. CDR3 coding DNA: TGCGCCAGCAGCCAGGCCGCGACAGGTCTTTCCTACGAGCAGTACTTC. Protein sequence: CASSQAATGLSYEQYF.